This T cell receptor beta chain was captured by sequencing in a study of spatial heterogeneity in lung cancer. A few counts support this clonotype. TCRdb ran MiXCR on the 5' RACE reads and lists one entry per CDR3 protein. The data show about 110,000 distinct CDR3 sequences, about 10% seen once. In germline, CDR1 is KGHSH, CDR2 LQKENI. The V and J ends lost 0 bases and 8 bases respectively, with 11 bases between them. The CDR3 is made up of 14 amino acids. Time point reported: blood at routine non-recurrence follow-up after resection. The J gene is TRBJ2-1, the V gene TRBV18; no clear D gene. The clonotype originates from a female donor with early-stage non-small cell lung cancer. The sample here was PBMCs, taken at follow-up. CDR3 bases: TGTGCCAGCTCACCACCAGGTGGTGGGTATGAGCAGTTCTTC. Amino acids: CASSPPGGGYEQFF.